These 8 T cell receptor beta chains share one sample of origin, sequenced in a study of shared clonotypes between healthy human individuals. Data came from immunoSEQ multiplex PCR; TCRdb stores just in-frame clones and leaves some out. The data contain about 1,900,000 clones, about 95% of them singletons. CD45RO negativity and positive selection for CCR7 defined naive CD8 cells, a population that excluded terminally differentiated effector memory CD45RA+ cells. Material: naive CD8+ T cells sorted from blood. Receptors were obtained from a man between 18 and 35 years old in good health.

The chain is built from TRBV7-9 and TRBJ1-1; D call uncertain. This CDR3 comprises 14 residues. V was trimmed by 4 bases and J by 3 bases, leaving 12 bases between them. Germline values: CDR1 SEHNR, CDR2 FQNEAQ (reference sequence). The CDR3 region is CASSSRYVDTEAFF. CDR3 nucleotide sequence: TGTGCCAGCAGCTCAAGGTACGTGGACACTGAAGCTTTCTTT.

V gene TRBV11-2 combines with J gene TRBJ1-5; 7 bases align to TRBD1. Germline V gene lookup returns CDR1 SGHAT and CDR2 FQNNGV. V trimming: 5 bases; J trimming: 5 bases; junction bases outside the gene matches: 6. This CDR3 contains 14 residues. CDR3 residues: CASSLTGKYQPQHF. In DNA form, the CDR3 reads TGTGCCAGCAGCCTGACAGGGAAGTATCAGCCCCAGCATTTT.

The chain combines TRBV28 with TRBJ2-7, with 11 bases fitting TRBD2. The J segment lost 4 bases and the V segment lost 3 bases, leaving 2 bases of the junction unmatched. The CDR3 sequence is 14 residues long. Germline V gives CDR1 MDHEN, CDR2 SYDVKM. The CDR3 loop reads CASSFSGGAYEQYF. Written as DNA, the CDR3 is TGTGCCAGCAGTTTTAGCGGGGGGGCGTACGAGCAGTACTTC.

DNA for the CDR3: TGCGCCAGCAGCCAGGACGCGGGGGACTGGTACAATGAGCAGTTCTTC. This gives the protein CASSQDAGDWYNEQFF. The chain is built from TRBV4-1 and TRBJ2-1; 7 bases match TRBD2. Trimming removed 3 bases from V and 4 bases from J; junction bases left unmatched: 9. This CDR3 spans 16 amino acids. CDR1 is MGHRA and CDR2 is YSYEKL in the germline V gene.

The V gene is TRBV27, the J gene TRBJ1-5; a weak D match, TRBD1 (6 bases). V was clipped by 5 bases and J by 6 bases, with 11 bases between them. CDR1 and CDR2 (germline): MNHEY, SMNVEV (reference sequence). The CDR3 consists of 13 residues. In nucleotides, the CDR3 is TGTGCCAGCAGTACAGGGAGGGGTCAGCCCCAGCATTTT. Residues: CASSTGRGQPQHF.

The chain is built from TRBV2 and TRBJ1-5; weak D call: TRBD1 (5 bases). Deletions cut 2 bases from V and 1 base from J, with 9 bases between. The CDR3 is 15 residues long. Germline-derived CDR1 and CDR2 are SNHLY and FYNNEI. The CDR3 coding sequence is TGTGCCAGCAGTGAATTCCAGGGAAGCAATCAGCCCCAGCATTTT. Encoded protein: CASSEFQGSNQPQHF. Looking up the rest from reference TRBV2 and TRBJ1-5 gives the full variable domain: EPEVTQTPSHQVTQMGQEVILRCVPISNHLYFYWYRQILGQKVEFLVSFYNNEISEKSEIFDDQFSVERPDGSNFTLKIRSTKLEDSAMYFCASSEFQGSNQPQHFGDGTRLSIL.

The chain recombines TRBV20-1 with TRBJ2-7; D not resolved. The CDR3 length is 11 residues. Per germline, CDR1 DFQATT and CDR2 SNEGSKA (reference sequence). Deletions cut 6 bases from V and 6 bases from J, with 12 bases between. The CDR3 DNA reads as TGCAGTGCCCAGTCTGTGGGCGAGCAGTACTTC. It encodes CSAQSVGEQYF.

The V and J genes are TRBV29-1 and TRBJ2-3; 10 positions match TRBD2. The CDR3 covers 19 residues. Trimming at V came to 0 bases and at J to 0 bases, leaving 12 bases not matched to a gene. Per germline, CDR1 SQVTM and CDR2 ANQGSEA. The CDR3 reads CSVEDRGSGGTPSTDTQYF. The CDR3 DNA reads TGCAGCGTTGAAGATAGGGGTAGCGGGGGGACCCCTAGCACAGATACGCAGTATTTT.